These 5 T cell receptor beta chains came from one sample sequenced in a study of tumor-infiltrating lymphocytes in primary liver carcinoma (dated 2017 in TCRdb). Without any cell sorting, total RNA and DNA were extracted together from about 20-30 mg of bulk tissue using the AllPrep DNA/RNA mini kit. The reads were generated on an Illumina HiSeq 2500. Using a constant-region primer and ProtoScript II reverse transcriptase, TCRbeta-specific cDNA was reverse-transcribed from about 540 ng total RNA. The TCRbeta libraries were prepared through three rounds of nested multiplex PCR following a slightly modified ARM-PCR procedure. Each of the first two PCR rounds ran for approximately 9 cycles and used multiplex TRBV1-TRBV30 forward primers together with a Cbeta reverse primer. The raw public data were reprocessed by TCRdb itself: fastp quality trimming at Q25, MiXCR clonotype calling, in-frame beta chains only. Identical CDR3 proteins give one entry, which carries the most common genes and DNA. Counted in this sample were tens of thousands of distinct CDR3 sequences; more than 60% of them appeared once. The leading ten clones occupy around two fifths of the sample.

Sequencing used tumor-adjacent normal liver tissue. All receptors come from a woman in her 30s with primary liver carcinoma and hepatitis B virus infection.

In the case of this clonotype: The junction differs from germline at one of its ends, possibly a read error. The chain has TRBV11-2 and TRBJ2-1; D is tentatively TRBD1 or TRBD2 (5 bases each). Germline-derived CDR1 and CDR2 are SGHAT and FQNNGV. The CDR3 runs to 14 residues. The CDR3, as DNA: TGTGCCATCAGCAATCGAGGGGCATACAATGAGCAGTTCTTC. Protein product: CAISNRGAYNEQFF.

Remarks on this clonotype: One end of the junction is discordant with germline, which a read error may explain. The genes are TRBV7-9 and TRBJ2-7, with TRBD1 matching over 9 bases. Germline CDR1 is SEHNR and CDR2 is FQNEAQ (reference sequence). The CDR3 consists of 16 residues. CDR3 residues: CTSSPKQGAGQDEQYF. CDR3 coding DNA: TGTACCAGCAGCCCCAAACAGGGGGCCGGTCAGGACGAGCAGTACTTC.

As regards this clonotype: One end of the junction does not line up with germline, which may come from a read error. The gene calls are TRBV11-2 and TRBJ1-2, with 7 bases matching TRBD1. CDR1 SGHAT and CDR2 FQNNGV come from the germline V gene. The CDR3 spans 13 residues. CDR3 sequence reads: CASTQGGCGGHTF. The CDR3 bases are TGCGCCAGCACTCAGGGGGGGTGCGGAGGCCACACCTTC.

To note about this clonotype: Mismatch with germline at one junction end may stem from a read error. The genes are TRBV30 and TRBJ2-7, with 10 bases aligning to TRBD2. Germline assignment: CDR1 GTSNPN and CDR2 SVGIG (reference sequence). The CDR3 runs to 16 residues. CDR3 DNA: TGCGCCGGGAGTGTTAAGAAGGCTAGCGGGAGTTACGAGCAGTACTTC. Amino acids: CAGSVKKASGSYEQYF.

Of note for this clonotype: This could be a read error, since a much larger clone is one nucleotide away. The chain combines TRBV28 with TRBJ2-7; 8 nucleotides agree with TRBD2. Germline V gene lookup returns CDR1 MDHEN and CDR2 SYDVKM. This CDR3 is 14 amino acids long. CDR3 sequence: CVSSLEREPYEQYF. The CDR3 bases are TGTGTCAGCAGTTTAGAGCGGGAGCCCTACGAGCAGTACTTC.